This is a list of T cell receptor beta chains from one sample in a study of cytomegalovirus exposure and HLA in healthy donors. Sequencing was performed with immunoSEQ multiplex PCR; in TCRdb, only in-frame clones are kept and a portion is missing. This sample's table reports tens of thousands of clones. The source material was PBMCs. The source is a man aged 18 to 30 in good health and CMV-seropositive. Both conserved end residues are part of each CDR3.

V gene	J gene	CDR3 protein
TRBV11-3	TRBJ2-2	CASSLDGQGDSNTGELFF
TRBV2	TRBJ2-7	CASSPEADYEQYF
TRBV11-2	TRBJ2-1	CASSLKTGTSDEQFF
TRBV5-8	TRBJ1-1	CASSRDSLNTEAFF
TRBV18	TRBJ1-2	CASSLGSAEDGYTF
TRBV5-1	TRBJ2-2	CASSLDYRTGELFF
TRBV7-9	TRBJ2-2	CASSRLADMNTGELFF
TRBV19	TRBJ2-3	CASSTDRTGLGDTQYF
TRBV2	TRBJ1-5	CASSEQGAYQPQHF
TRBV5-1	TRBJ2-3	CASSAGTALTTDTQYF
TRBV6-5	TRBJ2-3	CASSYSTIDTQYF
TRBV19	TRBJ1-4	CASSMDRTGFNEKLFF
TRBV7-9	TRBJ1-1	CASSPWDRADSEAFF
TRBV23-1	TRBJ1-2	CASSRGSNYGYTF
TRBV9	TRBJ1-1	CASSAPRATGDTEAFF
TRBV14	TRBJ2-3	CASSQDAGNTQYF
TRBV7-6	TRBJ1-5	CASSLGSPTGIQHF
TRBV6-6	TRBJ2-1	CASSYKDRREQFF
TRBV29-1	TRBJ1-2	CSVWAPDRGEDGYTF
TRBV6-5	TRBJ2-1	CASRVGVGSYNEQFF
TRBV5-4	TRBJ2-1	CASSYTSGSGDEQFF
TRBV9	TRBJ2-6	CASSVDSSGANVLTF
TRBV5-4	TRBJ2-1	CASSLIQGATNEQFF
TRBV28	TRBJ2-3	CASSPPQADTQYF
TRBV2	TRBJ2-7	CASTPGQGNEQYF
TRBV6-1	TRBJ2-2	CASNILRGGTGELFF
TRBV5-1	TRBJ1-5	CASSSGQGDDQPQHF
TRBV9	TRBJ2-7	CASSGQGWYEQYF
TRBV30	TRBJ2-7	CAWTEGDIVYEQYF
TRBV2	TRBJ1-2	CASSDYSGYGYTF
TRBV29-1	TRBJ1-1	CSVAGGQGAFF
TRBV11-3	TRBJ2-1	CASSLGGREQFF
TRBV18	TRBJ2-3	CASSPPATGGADTQYF
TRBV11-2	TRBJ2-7	CASSPGTYEQYF
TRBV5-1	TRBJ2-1	CASSSGLAGGVSYNEQFF
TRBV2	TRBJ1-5	CASSAPNSNQPQHF
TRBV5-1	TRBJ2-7	CASNPGQGALSEQYF
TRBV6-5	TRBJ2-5	CASSYGSGRRETQYF